Listed here are 16 T cell receptor beta chains from one sample, sequenced in a study of identifying expanded T cells in peripheral blood. Sequenced by immunoSEQ multiplex PCR; TCRdb stores in-frame clones only, minus some. The sample has around 75,000 clones, roughly 90% seen once; the top ten hold more than 2.5%. The sample was blood. The receptors come from a person aged 18 to 70 in good health.

The chain links TRBV7-2 to TRBJ2-7; 7 nucleotides align to TRBD1. V shed 5 bases, J shed 0 bases, and the junction held 4 bases outside the gene matches. The CDR3 has 14 amino acids. CDR1 is SGHTA and CDR2 is FQGNSA in the germline V gene. This CDR3 is CASSQQGNSYEQYF. The CDR3 coding sequence is TGTGCCAGCAGCCAACAGGGGAACTCCTACGAGCAGTACTTC.

This rearrangement joins TRBV27 to TRBJ2-5; D uncertain. Germline V CDR1 and CDR2: MNHEY, SMNVEV (reference sequence). There are 13 residues in the CDR3. The V and J ends lost 2 bases and 5 bases respectively, with 9 bases between them. The CDR3 spells CASSLTLGETQYF. In DNA, the CDR3 is TGTGCCAGCAGTTTAACCCTAGGCGAGACCCAGTACTTC.

This chain uses TRBV5-1 with TRBJ2-1; D gene ambiguous. The V and J ends lost 1 base and 4 bases respectively, with 9 bases between them. The CDR3 spans 14 residues. Germline loops: CDR1 SGHRS, CDR2 YFSETQ. The CDR3 sequence is CASSLKLKYNEQFF. As DNA, the CDR3 is TGCGCCAGCAGCTTGAAATTAAAGTACAATGAGCAGTTCTTC.

The chain couples TRBV4-3 to TRBJ2-7, with a possible D match to TRBD1 (6 bases). CDR1 and CDR2 (germline): LGHNA, YSLEER. V gave up 0 bases and J gave up 3 bases, with 15 bases separating them. The CDR3 spans 16 residues. CDR3 in amino acids: CASSQEAGRGIYEQYF. CDR3 in DNA: TGCGCCAGCAGCCAAGAGGCCGGCAGGGGAATCTACGAGCAGTACTTC.

The CDR3 reads CASSLAGGLDGYTF. CDR3 in DNA: TGCGCCAGCAGCTTGGCCGGCGGGTTGGATGGCTACACCTTC. V usage is TRBV5-1 and J usage is TRBJ1-2; D uncertain. The CDR3 consists of 14 residues. Germline V gene data show CDR1 as SGHRS and CDR2 as YFSETQ. Trimming removed 0 bases from V and 6 bases from J, with 12 bases in between. The full variable domain, rest sourced from reference TRBV5-1 and TRBJ1-2, is KAGVTQTPRYLIKTRGQQVTLSCSPISGHRSVSWYQQTPGQGLQFLFEYFSETQRNKGNFPGRFSGRQFSNSRSEMNVSTLELGDSALYLCASSLAGGLDGYTFGSGTRLTVV.

The chain links TRBV7-2 to TRBJ1-1; D is unclear. Germline V gene data show CDR1 as SGHTA and CDR2 as FQGNSA. Trimming removed 2 bases at V and 6 bases at J, with 10 bases between. The CDR3 runs to 13 residues. CDR3 nucleotide sequence: TGTGCCAGCAGCTTACTCAGGTGGGCTGAAGCTTTCTTT. Its protein is CASSLLRWAEAFF.

This chain uses TRBV7-2 with TRBJ1-1, with D perhaps matching TRBD1 (6 bases). V was pared by 5 bases and J by 3 bases, with 16 bases between. Looked up from germline, CDR1 is SGHTA and CDR2 is FQGNSA. CDR3 size: 15 residues. The CDR3 region has the DNA TGTGCCAGCAGCGGGAGGGGGGGCGATTACACTGAAGCTTTCTTT. Amino acids: CASSGRGGDYTEAFF.

This chain uses TRBV30 with TRBJ1-1; perhaps TRBD1 as D (6 bases). This CDR3 has 12 amino acids. The V and J ends lost 5 bases and 3 bases respectively, with 10 bases between them. Germline CDR1 is GTSNPN and CDR2 is SVGIG (reference sequence). CDR3 in DNA: TGTGCCTGGCATCAGGGGCACACTGAAGCTTTCTTT. This encodes CAWHQGHTEAFF.

V gene TRBV5-4 combines with J gene TRBJ2-3, with 10 bases matching TRBD2. V trimming: 6 bases; J trimming: 0 bases; junction bases outside the gene matches: 7. CDR1 is SGHNT, CDR2 YYREEE, per germline (reference sequence). CDR3 length equals 16 residues. CDR3 DNA: TGTGCCAGCAAAGCGGGAGGGCCTTCTAGCACAGATACGCAGTATTTT. It translates to CASKAGGPSSTDTQYF. Full variable domain (missing parts from reference TRBV5-4 and TRBJ2-3): ETGVTQSPTHLIKTRGQQVTLRCSSQSGHNTVSWYQQALGQGPQFIFQYYREEENGRGNFPPRFSGLQFPNYSSELNVNALELDDSALYLCASKAGGPSSTDTQYFGPGTRLTVL.

This sequence joins TRBV9 and TRBJ1-3, with 9 positions matching TRBD1. J gave up 7 bases and V 3 bases, and 8 bases lay outside the gene matches. There are 15 residues in the CDR3. Per the germline V gene, CDR1 is SGDLS and CDR2 is YYNGEE. CDR3 sequence reads: CASSASTGGGNTIYF. As DNA, the CDR3 is TGTGCCAGCAGCGCCTCAACAGGGGGCGGGAACACCATATATTTT.

This clone has a single count. The chain joins TRBV15 to TRBJ1-2; 9 nucleotides agree with TRBD1. The CDR3 covers 16 residues. Germline values: CDR1 LNHNV, CDR2 YYDKDF (reference sequence). The ends lost 0 bases at V and 4 bases at J; junction bases unmatched: 6. In DNA form, the CDR3 reads TGTGCCACCAGCAGAGAAGGGACAGGGTCTGTCTATGGCTACACCTTC. Its translation is CATSREGTGSVYGYTF.

The table lists this clone with a count of one. The J gene is TRBJ2-1, the V gene TRBV28, with D possibly being TRBD1 or TRBD2 (6 bases each). Germline CDR1 and CDR2: MDHEN and SYDVKM. The CDR3 covers 16 residues. Deletions cut 3 bases from V and 0 bases from J, with 12 bases between. Here the CDR3 reads CASSFFGGGSYNEQFF. The CDR3 coding sequence is TGTGCCAGCAGTTTTTTCGGAGGGGGCTCCTACAATGAGCAGTTCTTC.

The chain couples TRBV6-1 to TRBJ1-5; D is uncertain. V lost 2 bases to trimming and J lost 2 bases, with 10 bases between them. The length of the CDR3 is 15 residues. Germline-derived CDR1 and CDR2 are MNHNS and SASEGT. CDR3 loop: CASSERVRGNQPQHF. As DNA, the CDR3 is TGTGCCAGCAGTGAAAGGGTTCGCGGCAATCAGCCCCAGCATTTT.

This clone has a single count. The CDR3, as DNA: TGTGCCAGCAGCTTAAAATCAGCGGGTAAGGGATACGAGCAGTACTTC. It is translated as CASSLKSAGKGYEQYF. The chain links TRBV11-1 to TRBJ2-7, with D possibly matching TRBD2 (6 bases). CDR3 length: 16 residues. Trimming stripped 2 bases from V and 4 bases from J, with 18 bases between. Per germline, CDR1 SGHAT and CDR2 FQDESV (reference sequence).

V is TRBV6-5 and J is TRBJ2-1; TRBD2 matches at 7 bases. The CDR3 runs to 15 residues. Germline V lookup: CDR1 MNHEY, CDR2 SVGAGI. V was clipped by 6 bases and J by 7 bases; unmatched bases: 12. For the CDR3, the DNA is TGTGCCAGCAGCCCGGTGGCGGGAGAAGTGAATGAGCAGTTCTTC. Protein: CASSPVAGEVNEQFF.

This clone appeared a few times. The chain has TRBV28 and TRBJ2-1; D unclear. CDR3 length: 14 amino acids. V lost 5 bases, J lost 4 bases, and 12 bases lay in between. Germline assignment: CDR1 MDHEN and CDR2 SYDVKM. The DNA of the CDR3 is TGTGCCAGCAGTGAGAGGAAGACTTACAATGAGCAGTTCTTC. This gives the protein CASSERKTYNEQFF.